Listed below are T cell receptor beta chains from one sample, sequenced in a study of CD8+ T cells in alopecia areata. The repertoire was sequenced with immunoSEQ multiplex PCR; TCRdb's copy has only in-frame clones and lacks some. The sample has around 270,000 clones, 58% seen once; the top ten hold less than 2%. The starting material was CD4+ T cells sorted from blood, obtained at week 24, from a patient treated with tofacitinib. The receptor set was obtained from a human donor with alopecia areata. CDR3s include the opening cysteine and the closing phenylalanine or tryptophan. A D gene is named only where the DNA matches it firmly. Expanded clones are given a class, and other clones once, few, many or no size at all.

d_call j_call clone_size v_call cdr3_length cdr3_nt cdr3_aa
TRBD1 TRBJ2-2 few TRBV7-8 15 TGTGCCAGCAGCTCCGGACAGGTGGACACCGGGGAGCTGTTTTTT CASSSGQVDTGELFF
NA TRBJ1-6 NA TRBV6-6 15 TGTGCCAGCAGTTACTCGGGGGTCGATAATTCACCCCTCCACTTT CASSYSGVDNSPLHF
TRBD1 TRBJ1-2 NA TRBV30 13 TGTGCCTGGGGGACAGAACTAAACTATGGCTACACCTTC CAWGTELNYGYTF
TRBD1 TRBJ1-2 NA TRBV7-2 15 TGTGCCAGCAGCCCCGGACTCGACAGGGGGTACGGCTACACCTTC CASSPGLDRGYGYTF
NA TRBJ2-7 NA TRBV7-9 14 TGTGCCAGCAGCTTAGGAGCTAGCGTCTACGAGCAGTACTTC CASSLGASVYEQYF
NA TRBJ2-1 NA TRBV7-9 13 TGTGCCAGCAGCTTAGCAGGGGTTCATGAGCAGTTCTTC CASSLAGVHEQFF
NA TRBJ2-5 NA TRBV2 14 TGTGCCAGCAGTGTCCTACTAAGGGAAGAGACCCAGTACTTC CASSVLLREETQYF
TRBD1 TRBJ2-7 NA TRBV4-3 13 TGCGCCAGCAGCCAGGTGACAGGGCTCGAGCAGTACTTC CASSQVTGLEQYF
NA TRBJ1-2 NA TRBV6-5 13 TGTGCCAGCCTAGACAGAAGCCGTGGTGGCTACACCTTC CASLDRSRGGYTF
NA TRBJ2-7 NA TRBV4-2 13 TGTGCCAGCAGCCAAGATCGACAGTACGAGCAGTACTTC CASSQDRQYEQYF
NA TRBJ1-2 once TRBV20-1 11 TGCAGTGTAGGGCGGGCTGACGGCTACACCTTC CSVGRADGYTF
NA TRBJ2-2 NA TRBV29-1 14 TGCAGCGTTGAACAGGGTGGAAACACCGGGGAGCTGTTTTTT CSVEQGGNTGELFF
NA TRBJ1-2 NA TRBV20-1 11 TGCAGTGCAACCTCCCCGGGAAAGGACACCTTC CSATSPGKDTF
TRBD1 TRBJ1-2 NA TRBV5-1 14 TGCGCCAGCAGCGGCGGACAGGGGGCGTCTGGCTACACCTTC CASSGGQGASGYTF
TRBD1 TRBJ2-3 few TRBV29-1 14 TGCAGCGGGAGCGACAGGGAGAACACAGATACGCAGTATTTT CSGSDRENTDTQYF
NA TRBJ2-3 NA TRBV11-2 15 TGTGCCAGCAGCGCCGGGCTACCTAGCACAGATACGCAGTATTTT CASSAGLPSTDTQYF
NA TRBJ2-5 NA TRBV18 15 TGTGCCAGCTCACCACCGGCCTGGTACCAAGAGACCCAGTACTTC CASSPPAWYQETQYF
NA TRBJ1-1 NA TRBV30 13 TGTGCCTGTAAGAAGTTGAAGTACACTGAAGCTTTCTTT CACKKLKYTEAFF
NA TRBJ2-5 NA TRBV2 12 TGTGCCAGCGGGGCCATTCAAGAGACCCAGTACTTC CASGAIQETQYF
NA TRBJ2-2 few TRBV4-1 13 TGCGCCAGCAGCCCCCCAGGAACCGGGGAGCTGTTTTTT CASSPPGTGELFF
NA TRBJ1-1 few TRBV29-1 11 TGCAGCGTGACCGACAGGTTTGAAGCTTTCTTT CSVTDRFEAFF
NA TRBJ1-1 few TRBV14 16 TGTGCCAGCAGCCAAGATTTTTCGGGTGTGAATACTGAAGCTTTCTTT CASSQDFSGVNTEAFF
NA TRBJ1-1 once TRBV2 14 TGTGCCAGCAGCGCCGGGACGCTGAACACTGAAGCTTTCTTT CASSAGTLNTEAFF